This TCR beta chain derives from a study of shared clonotypes between healthy human individuals. As to this clone: Its matching antigen is unknown.

Profiling relied on immunoSEQ multiplex PCR, and the TCRdb table lists in-frame clones only, not all of them. The table lists fewer than 1 million clones, 95% to 97% of them singletons, with around 0.25% in the top ten. Trimming shortened V by 5 bases and J by 4 bases, and 15 bases separated the two germline ends. The CDR3 has 14 residues. The germline gives CDR1 SGHNT, CDR2 YENEEA. CD45RO-negative, CCR7-positively selected cells formed the naive CD8 fraction, excluding terminally differentiated effector memory CD45RA+ cells. All donors qualified as healthy HIV-negative adults and had experienced no recent acute infections or vaccinations. The study's findings and limits: Shared across a handful of donors were around 4.7% of the naive CD4 clonotypes. Non-shared clonotypes were found to have lower generation probabilities than the clonotypes that were shared by all four of the sorted-subset donors. Rarefaction showed that sequencing of sorted subsets was incomplete (despite large depth).

The sample was naive CD8+ T cells sorted from blood. This TCR was recovered from a man aged 25 to 45 in good health. The V call is TRBV11-3, the J call TRBJ2-7, with D perhaps assigned TRBD1 or TRBD2 (5 bases each). The CDR3: CASSTRAGGYEQYF. CDR3 DNA sequence: TGTGCCAGCAGCACTCGGGCTGGGGGATACGAGCAGTACTTC.